What follows are 10 T cell receptor beta chains derived from one specimen sequenced in a study of blood T cells in healthy people across ages. Next came a second PCR, run for about 6 to 12 cycles, which used a sample-barcoded 5' primer along with a J-beta primer mix. TCRdb processed the 5' RACE reads anew with MiXCR; each CDR3 protein has one entry. The sample contains 780,000 or so distinct CDR3 sequences, about 61% of which appear only once. The material sequenced was blood. These receptors all stem from a man aged 35 to 55 in good health.

The chain has TRBV29-1 and TRBJ1-4, with 9 bases lining up with TRBD1. This CDR3 region has 15 residues. Germline V gene data show CDR1 as SQVTM and CDR2 as ANQGSEA. Trimming cost V 5 bases and J 2 bases; bases outside gene matches: 6. The CDR3, as DNA: TGCAGCGTTACAGGACAGGGGACGACTAATGAAAAACTGTTTTTT. Amino acid sequence: CSVTGQGTTNEKLFF.

The V call is TRBV11-2, the J call TRBJ2-5; D perhaps matches TRBD1 (6 bases). Germline CDR1 SGHAT, CDR2 FQNNGV. This CDR3 contains 17 residues. V lost 5 bases and J 2 bases, leaving 21 bases between the germline ends. CDR3 protein: CASSGQRWDTLQETQYF. CDR3 bases: TGTGCCAGCAGCGGACAAAGATGGGACACGCTACAAGAGACCCAGTACTTC.

V is TRBV6-2 or TRBV6-3 and J is TRBJ2-1; TRBD1 or TRBD2 may be the D gene (6 bases each). V was clipped by 2 bases and J by 8 bases, with 16 bases between them. The CDR3 runs 15 residues. Germline assignment: CDR1 MNHEY and CDR2 SVGEGT. The CDR3 sequence is CASSYGQGRNDEQFF. The CDR3 DNA reads as TGTGCCAGCAGTTACGGGCAGGGGAGGAACGATGAGCAGTTCTTC.

The genes are TRBV4-2 and TRBJ2-5; unclear D gene. V was clipped by 2 bases and J by 1 base, with 8 bases between them. The V gene's germline CDR1 is LGHNA and CDR2 YNFKEQ. The CDR3 spans 14 residues. The DNA for the CDR3 is TGTGCCAGCAGCCAATATGGTCCCCAAGAGACCCAGTACTTC. Translated: CASSQYGPQETQYF.

The chain carries TRBV6-2 or TRBV6-3 and TRBJ1-1, with TRBD1 matching 8 bases. Germline assignment: CDR1 MNHEY and CDR2 SVGEGT. Losses at the gene ends were 6 bases for V and 0 bases for J; bases not matched to a gene: 0. CDR3 length: 13 residues. CDR3 amino acids: CASRTGVNTEAFF. The CDR3 DNA sequence: TGTGCCAGCAGGACAGGGGTGAACACTGAAGCTTTCTTT.

This clonotype was observed a handful of times. The gene calls are TRBV3-1 and TRBJ2-7; D is unresolved. Germline V gives CDR1 LGHDT, CDR2 YNNKEL (reference sequence). With 4 bases removed from V and 3 bases from J, the gap between germline ends came to 16 bases. The CDR3 loop spans 15 amino acids. CDR3 amino acids: CASSPSWAGHYEQYF. CDR3 bases: TGTGCCAGCAGCCCCTCTTGGGCAGGTCACTACGAGCAGTACTTC.

The table lists this clonotype with a few counts. The rearrangement uses TRBV28 and TRBJ2-7; the match to TRBD1 covers 9 bases. The V segment lost 3 bases and the J segment 6 bases; nucleotides outside the gene matches: 6. The length of the CDR3 is 14 residues. The germline gives CDR1 MDHEN, CDR2 SYDVKM. This CDR3 reads CASSFTGGLLEQYF. The CDR3 bases are TGTGCCAGCAGTTTTACAGGGGGCCTTCTCGAGCAGTACTTC.

This clonotype appeared once. This chain links TRBV20-1 with TRBJ2-3; 11 positions agree with TRBD2. The CDR3 contains 15 residues. Losses at the gene ends were 5 bases for V and 4 bases for J; bases not matched to a gene: 8. Germline assignment: CDR1 DFQATT and CDR2 SNEGSKA (reference sequence). Here the CDR3 reads CSAPTSGRVSDTQYF. The DNA of the CDR3 is TGCAGTGCTCCAACTAGCGGGAGAGTCTCAGATACGCAGTATTTT.

This clonotype was seen more than once but under ten times. This chain uses TRBV18 with TRBJ1-2, with TRBD1 matching over 10 bases. The V gene's germline CDR1 is KGHSH and CDR2 LQKENI. The J segment lost 0 bases and the V segment lost 1 base, leaving 2 bases of the junction unmatched. CDR3 length: 16 amino acids. Here the CDR3 DNA reads TGTGCCAGCTCACCACGGGGACAGGGGACTAACTATGGCTACACCTTC. Translating gives CASSPRGQGTNYGYTF.

This clonotype was found a few times. This chain uses TRBV7-2 with TRBJ2-3; D not resolved. The V and J ends lost 11 bases and 4 bases respectively, with 16 bases between them. The CDR3 is 13 residues long. Looked up from germline, CDR1 is SGHTA and CDR2 is FQGNSA. CDR3 amino acids: CAAVQGASDTQYF. The CDR3 nucleotides are TGTGCCGCTGTCCAAGGAGCCTCAGATACGCAGTATTTT.